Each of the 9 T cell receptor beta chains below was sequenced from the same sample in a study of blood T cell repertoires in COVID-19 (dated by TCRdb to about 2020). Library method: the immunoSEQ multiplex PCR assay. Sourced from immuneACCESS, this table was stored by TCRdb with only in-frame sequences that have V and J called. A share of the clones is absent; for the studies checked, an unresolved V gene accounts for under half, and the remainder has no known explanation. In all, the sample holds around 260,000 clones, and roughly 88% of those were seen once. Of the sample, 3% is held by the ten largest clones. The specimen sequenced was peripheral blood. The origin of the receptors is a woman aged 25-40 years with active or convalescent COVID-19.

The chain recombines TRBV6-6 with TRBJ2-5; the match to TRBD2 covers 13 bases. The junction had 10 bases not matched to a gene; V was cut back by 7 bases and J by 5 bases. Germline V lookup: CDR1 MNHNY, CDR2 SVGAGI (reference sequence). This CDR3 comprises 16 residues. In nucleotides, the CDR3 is TGTGCCAGCACGGGACTAGCGGGGACCTCCCGGGAGACCCAGTACTTC. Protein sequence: CASTGLAGTSRETQYF.

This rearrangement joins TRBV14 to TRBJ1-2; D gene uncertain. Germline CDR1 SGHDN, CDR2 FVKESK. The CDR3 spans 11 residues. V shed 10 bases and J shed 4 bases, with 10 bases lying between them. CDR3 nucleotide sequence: TGTGCCACCCGAGGGCCCTATGGCTACACCTTC. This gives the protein CATRGPYGYTF.

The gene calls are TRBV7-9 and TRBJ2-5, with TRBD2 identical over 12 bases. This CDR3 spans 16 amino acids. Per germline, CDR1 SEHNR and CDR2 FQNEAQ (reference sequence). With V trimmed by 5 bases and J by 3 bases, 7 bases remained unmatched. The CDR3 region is CASSPLTSGGKETQYF. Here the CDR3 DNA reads TGTGCCAGCAGCCCACTGACTAGCGGGGGAAAAGAGACCCAGTACTTC. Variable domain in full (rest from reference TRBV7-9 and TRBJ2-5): DTGVSQNPRHKITKRGQNVTFRCDPISEHNRLYWYRQTLGQGPEFLTYFQNEAQLEKSRLLSDRFSAERPKGSFSTLEIQRTEQGDSAMYLCASSPLTSGGKETQYFGPGTRLLVL.

CDR3 sequence: CASKFPGINSPLHF. The CDR3 DNA is TGTGCCAGCAAGTTTCCAGGGATCAATTCACCCCTCCACTTT. This chain joins TRBV28 and TRBJ1-6; D might be TRBD1 (5 bases). The CDR3 runs 14 residues. CDR1 MDHEN and CDR2 SYDVKM come from the germline V gene. V lost 7 bases, J lost 7 bases, and 14 bases lay in between.

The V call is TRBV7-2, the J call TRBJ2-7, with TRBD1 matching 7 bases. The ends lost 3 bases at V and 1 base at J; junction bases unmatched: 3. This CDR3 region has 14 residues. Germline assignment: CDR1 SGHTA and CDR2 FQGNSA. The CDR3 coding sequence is TGTGCCAGCAGCTTGAGGACAGGTTCCTACGAGCAGTACTTC. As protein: CASSLRTGSYEQYF. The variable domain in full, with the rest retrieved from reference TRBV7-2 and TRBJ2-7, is GAGVSQSPSNKVTEKGKDVELRCDPISGHTALYWYRQSLGQGLEFLIYFQGNSAPDKSGLPSDRFSAERTGGSVSTLTIQRTQQEDSAVYLCASSLRTGSYEQYFGPGTRLTVT.

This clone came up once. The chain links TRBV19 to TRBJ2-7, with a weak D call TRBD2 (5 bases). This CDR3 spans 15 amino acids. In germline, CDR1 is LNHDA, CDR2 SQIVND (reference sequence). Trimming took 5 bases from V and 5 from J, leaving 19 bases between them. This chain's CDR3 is CASSSLRAAEHEQYF. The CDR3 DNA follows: TGTGCCAGTAGTTCCCTGCGGGCGGCGGAACACGAGCAGTACTTC.

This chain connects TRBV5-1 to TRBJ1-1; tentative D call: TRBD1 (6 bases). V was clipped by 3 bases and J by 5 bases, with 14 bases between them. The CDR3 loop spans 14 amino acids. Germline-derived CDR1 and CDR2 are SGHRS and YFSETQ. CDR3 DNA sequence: TGCGCCAGCAGCTCTCAGGGGATTAGAACTGAAGCTTTCTTT. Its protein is CASSSQGIRTEAFF. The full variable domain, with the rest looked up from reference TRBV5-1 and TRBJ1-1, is KAGVTQTPRYLIKTRGQQVTLSCSPISGHRSVSWYQQTPGQGLQFLFEYFSETQRNKGNFPGRFSGRQFSNSRSEMNVSTLELGDSALYLCASSSQGIRTEAFFGQGTRLTVV.

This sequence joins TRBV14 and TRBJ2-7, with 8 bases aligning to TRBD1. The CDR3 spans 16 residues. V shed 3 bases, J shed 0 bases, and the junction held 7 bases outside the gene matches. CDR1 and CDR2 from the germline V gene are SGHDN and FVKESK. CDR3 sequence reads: CASSQFAGQASYEQYF. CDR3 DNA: TGTGCCAGCAGCCAGTTTGCGGGACAGGCCTCCTACGAGCAGTACTTC.

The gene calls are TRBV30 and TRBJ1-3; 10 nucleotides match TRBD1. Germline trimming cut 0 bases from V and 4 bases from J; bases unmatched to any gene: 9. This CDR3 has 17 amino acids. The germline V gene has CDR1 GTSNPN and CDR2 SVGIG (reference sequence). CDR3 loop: CAWSVRSGTGAGNTIYF. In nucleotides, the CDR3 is TGTGCCTGGAGTGTACGAAGCGGGACAGGGGCCGGAAACACCATATATTTT.